This passage covers 5 T cell receptor beta chains from one sample sequenced in a study of shared T cell receptors in the human thymus. Sequencing was performed with immunoSEQ multiplex PCR; in TCRdb, only in-frame clones are kept and a portion is missing. In the table there are under 450,000 clones, about 95% of which are singletons. The sample taken for sequencing was thymocytes. The receptors come from a human donor.

CDR3 coding DNA: TGCGCCAGCAGCAACCCAGGGGGCGGGAACTATGGCTACACCTTC. This gives the protein CASSNPGGGNYGYTF. The chain carries TRBV5-1 and TRBJ1-2; TRBD1 matches 8 bases. CDR1 is SGHRS, CDR2 YFSETQ, per germline. The junction had 7 bases not matched to a gene; V was cut back by 4 bases and J by 2 bases. The CDR3 sequence is 15 residues long.

V usage is TRBV5-4 and J usage is TRBJ1-2, with 7 bases lining up with TRBD1. CDR3 length: 15 amino acids. The germline CDR1 and CDR2 sequences are SGHNT and YYREEE (reference sequence). V lost 4 bases and J lost 5; bases outside the gene matches: 11. The CDR3 coding sequence is TGTGCCAGCAGCCTAGGACAGGCGGGCTTTTATGGCTACACCTTC. Translating gives CASSLGQAGFYGYTF.

This sequence joins TRBV28 and TRBJ2-7; 8 bases fit TRBD2. CDR3 length equals 15 residues. Trimming cost V 5 bases and J 3 bases; bases outside gene matches: 9. Germline loops: CDR1 MDHEN, CDR2 SYDVKM. CDR3 sequence: CASSGGREGFYEQYF. As DNA, the CDR3 is TGTGCCAGCAGTGGGGGCCGGGAGGGTTTCTACGAGCAGTACTTC.

This clone was counted once. The chain is built from TRBV9 and TRBJ1-2; 7 bases align to TRBD1. With V trimmed by 2 bases and J by 3 bases, 7 bases remained unmatched. Germline assignment: CDR1 SGDLS and CDR2 YYNGEE. The length of the CDR3 is 15 residues. The CDR3 region has the DNA TGTGCCAGCAGCGTCCATGACAGGGACGACTATGGCTACACCTTC. It yields the protein CASSVHDRDDYGYTF.

This clone was seen only once. The chain's CDR3 is CASSYLGTGLNQPQHF. CDR3 nucleotides: TGTGCCAGCAGCTACTTAGGGACAGGCCTCAATCAGCCCCAGCATTTT. The V and J genes are TRBV7-7 and TRBJ1-5; 8 positions agree with TRBD1. CDR3 length equals 16 residues. Losses at the gene ends were 4 bases for V and 3 bases for J; bases not matched to a gene: 8. The V gene's germline CDR1 is SSHAT and CDR2 FNYEAQ (reference sequence).